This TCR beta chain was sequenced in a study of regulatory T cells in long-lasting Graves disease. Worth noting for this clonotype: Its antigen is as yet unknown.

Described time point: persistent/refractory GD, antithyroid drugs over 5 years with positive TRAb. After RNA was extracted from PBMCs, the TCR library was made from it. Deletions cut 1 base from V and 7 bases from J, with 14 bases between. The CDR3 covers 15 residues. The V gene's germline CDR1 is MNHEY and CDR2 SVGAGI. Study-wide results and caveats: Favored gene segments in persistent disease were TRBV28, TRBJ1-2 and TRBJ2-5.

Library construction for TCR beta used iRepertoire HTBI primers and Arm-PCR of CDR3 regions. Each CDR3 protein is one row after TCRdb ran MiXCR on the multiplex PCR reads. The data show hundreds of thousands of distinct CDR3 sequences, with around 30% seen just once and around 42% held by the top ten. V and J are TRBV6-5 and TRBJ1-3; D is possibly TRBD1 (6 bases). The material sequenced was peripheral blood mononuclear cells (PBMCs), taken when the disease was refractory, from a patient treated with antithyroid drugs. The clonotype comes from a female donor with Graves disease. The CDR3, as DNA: TGTGCCAGCAGTTACTTGGGGGCCTCCGCGAACACCATATATTTT. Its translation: CASSYLGASANTIYF.